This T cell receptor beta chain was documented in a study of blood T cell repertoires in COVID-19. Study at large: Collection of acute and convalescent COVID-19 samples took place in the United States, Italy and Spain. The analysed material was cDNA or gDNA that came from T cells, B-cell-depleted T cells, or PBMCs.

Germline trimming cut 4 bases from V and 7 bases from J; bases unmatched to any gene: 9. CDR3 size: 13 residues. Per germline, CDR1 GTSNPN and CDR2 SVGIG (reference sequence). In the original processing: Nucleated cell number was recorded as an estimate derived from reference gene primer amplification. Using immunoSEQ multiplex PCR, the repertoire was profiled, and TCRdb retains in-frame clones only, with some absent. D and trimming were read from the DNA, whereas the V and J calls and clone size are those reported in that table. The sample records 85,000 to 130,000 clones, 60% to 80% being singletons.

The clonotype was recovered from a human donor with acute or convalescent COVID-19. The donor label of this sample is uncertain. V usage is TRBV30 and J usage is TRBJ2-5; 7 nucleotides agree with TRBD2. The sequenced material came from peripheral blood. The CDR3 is CAWNLAAYSTQYF. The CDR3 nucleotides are TGTGCCTGGAACCTAGCGGCTTACTCGACCCAGTACTTC.